This T cell receptor (beta chain) stems from a study of metastatic and nonmetastatic thyroid tumors. About the research overall: Blood and tumor or nodule tissue repertoires from malignant and benign thyroid patients were compared. Study findings and constraints: A significant increase in TCR beta diversity was reportedly seen in malignant thyroid tumors relative to benign nodules, in blood and tumor.

In the authors' workflow: Across clinicopathological groups, CDR3 differences served as the basis for building a distant-metastasis classifier for papillary thyroid cancer. TCRdb reanalyzed the PCR reads with MiXCR. V and J calls and clone size were set by TCRdb, not the authors. Of some 33,000 clones in the sample, around 15% were seen once. Germline CDR1 and CDR2: SGDLS and YYNGEE. Trimming removed 1 base from V and 5 bases from J, with 10 bases in between. The CDR3 covers 14 residues. Ten or more counts support this clone. The antigen remains undetermined. Patients underwent thyroid surgery, and none had received any treatment before it.

This clonotype was obtained from a female donor with papillary thyroid cancer or a benign thyroid nodule (not recorded which). Some clones in this sample may be carry-over from other donors' samples. Specimen: blood. J is TRBJ2-4 and V is TRBV9; D could derive from TRBD1 or TRBD2 (5 bases each). As DNA, the CDR3 is TGTGCCAGCAGCGTATCGGGGACCGAAAACATTCAGTACTTC. It codes for CASSVSGTENIQYF.